This TCR beta chain is from a study of Tregs in tolerant kidney transplant recipients (dated by TCRdb to 2018 to 2020). In the study overall: Related donors were used in the transplants with nonmyeloablative bone marrow transplantation, and mixed chimerism was transient in the human trials. The study used TCRbeta sequencing to identify donor-specific regulatory T cells before combined kidney and bone marrow transplantation, then tracked those cells after transplant.

For TCRbeta CDR3 sequencing, genomic DNA was extracted from sorted cells using the QIAGEN DNeasy Blood and Tissue Kit. High-throughput TCRbeta CDR3 sequencing was carried out commercially through immunoSEQ, with PCR amplification with bias correction and internal controls included. In the original analysis: Unique productive TCRbeta sequences were defined by CDR3 nucleotide sequence where primers matched, otherwise by CDR3 amino acid sequence with Vbeta and Jbeta genes. Sorting error was corrected by removing sequences shared between sorted populations at a frequency ratio of 2:1 or less, and the remaining shared sequences were assigned to the higher population. Donor-reactive sequences were defined as at least 5-fold expanded in CFSE-low cells versus unstimulated cells, with frequency of at least 0.01% in CFSE-low cells. Jensen-Shannon divergence, calculated on the top 100 TCRbeta sequences ranked by frequency, was used to quantify repertoire divergence. When a sample had multiple sequencing runs, each run was corrected for sorting error separately and the runs were then pooled. This is the immuneACCESS table as TCRdb keeps it, with only in-frame sequences that have V and J called. A part of the clones is gone; compared with another copy, unresolved V genes explain less than half, and the rest is unexplained. Clone size and V and J calls were adopted from that table, with D and trimming inferred from the DNA. A total of about 94,000 clones appear in this sample, 93% of them only once. The ten largest clones capture 0.46% of the sample.

The full study reports these points: For some patients, the PCR primers changed as time went on, which meant samples from those patients could not be compared with one another at the nucleotide level. Because the study included only a small number of patients, the results must be confirmed in larger populations and under other immunosuppression protocols. Donor-specific Treg expansion was found to exceed global Treg expansion in tolerant patients, suggesting antigen-driven rather than nonspecific expansion. Expanding Tregs with activated donor B cells appeared to identify the most biologically relevant and donor-specific TCRbeta repertoire. Biological reproducibility was not directly addressed, though technical replication error appeared minimal.

In regard to this clone: What antigen it recognizes has not been identified. No base-level quality is on record; no much larger clone is a single base apart. This sample includes further DNA sequences coding for the same CDR3.

The sample's time point label, decoded: blood sample drawn before combined kidney and bone marrow transplant. Unstimulated Tregs (CD4+CD25+CD127-), CD4+ non-Tregs (CD4+CD25-), CD4 and CD8 cells were FACS-sorted from thawed PBMCs. Patients were 4 combined kidney and bone marrow transplant recipients from the ITN036ST trial, and only these trial subjects had samples available. Healthy control blood was processed to PBMCs by Ficoll density gradient and cryopreserved, and patient PBMCs were collected before and after transplant. V lost 8 bases and J lost 13 bases; the stretch between them is 18 bases long. CDR1 and CDR2 are drawn from the germline V gene: MNHEY, SVGAGI. Its CDR3 holds 13 amino acids, cysteine through phenylalanine. Only the CDR3 part of the read is kept: 39 bases, read in frame from the first base.

The sample consisted of CD4+ T cells from blood, taken before the transplant. The V gene is TRBV6-5 and the J gene is TRBJ1-6; TRBD1 is perhaps the D gene, given 5 matching bases. This TCR derives from a human donor who received a combined kidney and bone marrow transplant. CDR3 sequence: CASSYSGYSPLHF. The nucleotide sequence is given as TGTGCCAGCTCTTATTCAGGGTACTCCCCCCTCCACTTT.